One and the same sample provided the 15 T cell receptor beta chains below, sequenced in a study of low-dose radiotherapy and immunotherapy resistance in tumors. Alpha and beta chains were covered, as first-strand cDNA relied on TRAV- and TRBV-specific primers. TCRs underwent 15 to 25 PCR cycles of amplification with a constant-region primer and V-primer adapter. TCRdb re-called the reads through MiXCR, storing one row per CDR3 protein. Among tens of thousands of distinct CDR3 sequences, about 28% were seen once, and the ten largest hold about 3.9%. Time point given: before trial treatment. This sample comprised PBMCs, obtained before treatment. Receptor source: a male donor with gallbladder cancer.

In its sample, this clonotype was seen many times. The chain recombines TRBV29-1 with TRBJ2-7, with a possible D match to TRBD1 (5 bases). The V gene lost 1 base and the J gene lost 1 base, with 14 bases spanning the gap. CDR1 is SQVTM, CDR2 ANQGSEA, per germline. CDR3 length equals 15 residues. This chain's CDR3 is CSVEVIDSSSYEQYF. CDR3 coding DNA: TGCAGCGTTGAAGTAATCGACAGTAGTTCCTACGAGCAGTACTTC.

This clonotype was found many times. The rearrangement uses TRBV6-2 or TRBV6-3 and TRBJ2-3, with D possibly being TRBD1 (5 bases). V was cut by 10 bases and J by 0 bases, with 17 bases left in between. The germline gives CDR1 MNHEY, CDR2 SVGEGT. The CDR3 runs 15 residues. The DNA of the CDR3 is TGTGCCACCAAAAAGGGGCAGACTAGCACAGATACGCAGTATTTT. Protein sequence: CATKKGQTSTDTQYF.

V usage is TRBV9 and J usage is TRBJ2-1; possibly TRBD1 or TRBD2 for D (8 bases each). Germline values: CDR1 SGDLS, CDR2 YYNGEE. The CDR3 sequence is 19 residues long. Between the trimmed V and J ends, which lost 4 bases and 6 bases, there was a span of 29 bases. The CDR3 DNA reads TGTGCCAGCAGCAGCGTAATTGGTAGCGGGACGACAGGGGCCAATGAGCAGTTCTTC. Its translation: CASSSVIGSGTTGANEQFF.

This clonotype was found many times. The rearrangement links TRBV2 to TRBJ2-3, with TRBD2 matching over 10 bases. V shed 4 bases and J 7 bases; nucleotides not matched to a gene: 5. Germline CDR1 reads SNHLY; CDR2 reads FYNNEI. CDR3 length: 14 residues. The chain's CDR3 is CASSGSSGGNTQYF. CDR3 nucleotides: TGTGCCAGCAGTGGAAGTAGCGGGGGGAATACGCAGTATTTT.

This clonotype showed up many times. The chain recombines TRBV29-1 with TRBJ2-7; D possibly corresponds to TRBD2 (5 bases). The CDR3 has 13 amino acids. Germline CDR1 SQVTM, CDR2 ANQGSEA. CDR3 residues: CSVGEEAGYEQYF. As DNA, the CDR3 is TGCAGTGTGGGCGAGGAGGCCGGGTACGAGCAGTACTTC.

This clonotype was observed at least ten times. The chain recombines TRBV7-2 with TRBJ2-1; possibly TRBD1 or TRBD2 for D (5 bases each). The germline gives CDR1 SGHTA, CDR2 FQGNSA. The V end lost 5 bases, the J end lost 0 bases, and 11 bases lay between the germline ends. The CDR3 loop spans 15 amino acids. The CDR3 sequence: CASSRDDGSYNEQFF. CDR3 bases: TGTGCCAGCAGCCGGGACGATGGCTCCTACAATGAGCAGTTCTTC.

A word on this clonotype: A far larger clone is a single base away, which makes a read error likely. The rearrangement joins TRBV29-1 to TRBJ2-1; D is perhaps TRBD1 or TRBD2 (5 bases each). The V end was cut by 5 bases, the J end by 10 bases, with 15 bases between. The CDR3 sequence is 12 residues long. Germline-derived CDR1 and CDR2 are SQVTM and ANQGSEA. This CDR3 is CSVRLSWDEQFF. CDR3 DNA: TGCAGCGTTCGACTGTCTTGGGACGAGCAGTTCTTC.

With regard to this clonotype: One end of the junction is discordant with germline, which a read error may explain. Written as DNA, the CDR3 is TGCGCCAGCAGCCAAGAGAGATTTAATCAGCCCCAGCAATTT. Its protein product is CASSQERFNQPQQF. V gene TRBV4-3 combines with J gene TRBJ1-5; the D is unclear. Germline loops: CDR1 LGHNA, CDR2 YSLEER. The CDR3 spans 14 residues.

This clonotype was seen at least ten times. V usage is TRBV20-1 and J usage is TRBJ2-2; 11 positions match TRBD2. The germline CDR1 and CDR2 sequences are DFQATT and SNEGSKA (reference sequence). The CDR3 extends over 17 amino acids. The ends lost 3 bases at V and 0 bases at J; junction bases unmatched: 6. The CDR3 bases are TGCAGTGCTAGTACTAGCGGGGGACTTACGAACACCGGGGAGCTGTTTTTT. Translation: CSASTSGGLTNTGELFF.

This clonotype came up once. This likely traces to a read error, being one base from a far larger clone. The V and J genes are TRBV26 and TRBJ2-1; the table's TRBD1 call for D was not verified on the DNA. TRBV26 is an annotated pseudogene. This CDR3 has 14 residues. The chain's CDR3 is CASSLGTVAYEQFF. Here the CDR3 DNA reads TGTGCCAGCAGTTTGGGGACAGTGGCCTACGAGCAGTTCTTC.

The CDR3 loop is CASRGTGFTEAFF. CDR3 in DNA: TGTGCCAGCAGAGGGACAGGTTTTACTGAAGCTTTCTTT. The chain joins TRBV2 to TRBJ1-1; 8 bases line up with TRBD1. The J segment lost 5 bases and the V segment lost 6 bases, leaving 5 bases of the junction unmatched. Germline loops: CDR1 SNHLY, CDR2 FYNNEI. CDR3 length: 13 amino acids.

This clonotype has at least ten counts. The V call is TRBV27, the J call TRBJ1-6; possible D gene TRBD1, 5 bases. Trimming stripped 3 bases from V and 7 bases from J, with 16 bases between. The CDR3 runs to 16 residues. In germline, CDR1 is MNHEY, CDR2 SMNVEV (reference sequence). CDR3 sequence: CASSFGGADRNSPLHF. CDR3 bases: TGTGCCAGCAGTTTCGGTGGGGCAGACCGGAATTCACCCCTCCACTTT.

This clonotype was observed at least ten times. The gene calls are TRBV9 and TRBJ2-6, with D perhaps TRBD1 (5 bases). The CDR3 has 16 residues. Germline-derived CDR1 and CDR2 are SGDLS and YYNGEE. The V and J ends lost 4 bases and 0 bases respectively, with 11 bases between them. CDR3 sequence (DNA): TGTGCCAGCAGCCTGGACATAAGCTCTGGGGCCAACGTCCTGACTTTC. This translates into CASSLDISSGANVLTF.

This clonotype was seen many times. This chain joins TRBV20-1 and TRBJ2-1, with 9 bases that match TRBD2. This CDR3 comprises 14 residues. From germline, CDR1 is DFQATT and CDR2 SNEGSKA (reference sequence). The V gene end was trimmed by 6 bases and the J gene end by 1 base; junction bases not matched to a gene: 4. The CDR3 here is CSARTSASYNEQFF. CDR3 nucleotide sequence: TGCAGTGCCAGGACTAGCGCGTCCTACAATGAGCAGTTCTTC.

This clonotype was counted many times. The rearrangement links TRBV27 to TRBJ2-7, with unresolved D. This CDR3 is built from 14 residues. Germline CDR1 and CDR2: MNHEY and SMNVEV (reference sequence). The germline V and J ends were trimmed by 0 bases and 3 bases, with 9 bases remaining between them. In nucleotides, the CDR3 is TGTGCCAGCAGTTTATCGCTAGGCAGCTACGAGCAGTACTTC. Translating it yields CASSLSLGSYEQYF.